This T cell receptor beta chain was profiled in a study of T-cell memory formation after mild COVID-19. Germline V gene data show CDR1 as LGHNT and CDR2 as FRNRAP. V lost 4 bases, J lost 3 bases, and 7 bases lay in between. The CDR3 has 12 residues. TCRdb re-derived calls from the 5' RACE reads in MiXCR, one entry per CDR3 protein. The table lists around 82,000 distinct CDR3 sequences, around 13% of them singletons. Sequencing was performed on PBMCs or a T cell subset sorted from them (not recorded which). The chain links TRBV12-5 to TRBJ2-7; no clear D gene. The TCR originated in a man aged 18-30 years who had mild COVID-19 (a few samples of this study predate the infection). Cell type and time point are not known. CDR3 loop: CASGWMGYEQYF. The DNA of the CDR3 is TGTGCTAGTGGTTGGATGGGCTACGAGCAGTACTTC. Complete variable domain (other parts from reference TRBV12-5 and TRBJ2-7): DARVTQTPRHKVTEMGQEVTMRCQPILGHNTVFWYRQTMMQGLELLAYFRNRAPLDDSGMPKDRFSAEMPDATLATLKIQPSEPRDSAVYFCASGWMGYEQYFGPGTRLTVT.